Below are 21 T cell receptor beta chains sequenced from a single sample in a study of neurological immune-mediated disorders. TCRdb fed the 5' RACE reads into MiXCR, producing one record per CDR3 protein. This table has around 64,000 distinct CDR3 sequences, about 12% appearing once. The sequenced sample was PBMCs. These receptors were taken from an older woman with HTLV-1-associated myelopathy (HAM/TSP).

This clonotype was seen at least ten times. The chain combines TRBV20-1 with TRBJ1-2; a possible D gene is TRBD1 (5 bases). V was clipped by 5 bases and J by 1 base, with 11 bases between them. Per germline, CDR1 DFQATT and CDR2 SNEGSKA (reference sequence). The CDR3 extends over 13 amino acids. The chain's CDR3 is CSAVQTVNYGYTF. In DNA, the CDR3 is TGCAGTGCTGTCCAGACAGTTAACTATGGCTACACCTTC.

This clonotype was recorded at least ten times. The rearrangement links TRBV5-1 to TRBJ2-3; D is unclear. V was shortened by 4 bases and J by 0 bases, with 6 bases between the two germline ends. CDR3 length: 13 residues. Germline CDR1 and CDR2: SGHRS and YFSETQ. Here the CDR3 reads CASSMDSTDTQYF. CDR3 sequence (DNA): TGCGCCAGCAGCATGGATAGCACAGATACGCAGTATTTT.

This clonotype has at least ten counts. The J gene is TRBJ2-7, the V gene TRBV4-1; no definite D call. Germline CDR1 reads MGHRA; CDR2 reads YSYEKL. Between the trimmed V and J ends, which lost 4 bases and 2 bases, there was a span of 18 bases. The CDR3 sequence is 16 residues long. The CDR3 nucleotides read TGCGCCAGCAGCCCGAAGAGCGTCAAAAACCCCTACGAGCAGTACTTC. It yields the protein CASSPKSVKNPYEQYF.

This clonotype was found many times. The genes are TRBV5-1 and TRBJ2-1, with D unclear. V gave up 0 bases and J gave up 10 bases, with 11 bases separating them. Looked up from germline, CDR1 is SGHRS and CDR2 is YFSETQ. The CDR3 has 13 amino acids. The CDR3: CASSLAGVGEQFF. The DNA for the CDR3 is TGCGCCAGCAGCTTGGCCGGCGTAGGAGAGCAGTTCTTC.

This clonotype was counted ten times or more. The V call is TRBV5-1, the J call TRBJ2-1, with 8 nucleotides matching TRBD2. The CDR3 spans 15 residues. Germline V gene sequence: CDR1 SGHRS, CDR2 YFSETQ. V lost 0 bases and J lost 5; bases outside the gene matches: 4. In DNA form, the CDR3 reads TGCGCCAGCAGCTTGGTGGGGACTAGGCACAATGAGCAGTTCTTC. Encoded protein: CASSLVGTRHNEQFF. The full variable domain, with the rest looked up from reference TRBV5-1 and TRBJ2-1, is KAGVTQTPRYLIKTRGQQVTLSCSPISGHRSVSWYQQTPGQGLQFLFEYFSETQRNKGNFPGRFSGRQFSNSRSEMNVSTLELGDSALYLCASSLVGTRHNEQFFGPGTRLTVL.

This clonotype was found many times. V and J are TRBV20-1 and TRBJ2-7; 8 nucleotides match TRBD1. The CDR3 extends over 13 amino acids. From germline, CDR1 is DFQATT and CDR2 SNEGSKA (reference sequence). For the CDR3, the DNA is TGCAGCGCCAGCCAGGGGGCACCCTACGAGCAGTACTTC. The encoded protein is CSASQGAPYEQYF.

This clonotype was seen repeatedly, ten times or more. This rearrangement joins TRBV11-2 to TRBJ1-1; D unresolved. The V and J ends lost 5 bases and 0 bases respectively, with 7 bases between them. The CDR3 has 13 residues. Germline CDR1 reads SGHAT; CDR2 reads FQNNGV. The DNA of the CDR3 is TGTGCCAGCAGCGGATCAGTGAACACTGAAGCTTTCTTT. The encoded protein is CASSGSVNTEAFF.

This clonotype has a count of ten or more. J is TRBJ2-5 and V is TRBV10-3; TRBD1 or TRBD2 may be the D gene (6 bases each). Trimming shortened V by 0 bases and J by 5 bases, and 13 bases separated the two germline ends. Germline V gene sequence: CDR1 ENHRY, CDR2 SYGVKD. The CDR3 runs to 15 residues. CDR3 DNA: TGTGCCATCAGTGAGTCGTTGACGGGGGCGGAGACCCAGTACTTC. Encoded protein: CAISESLTGAETQYF.

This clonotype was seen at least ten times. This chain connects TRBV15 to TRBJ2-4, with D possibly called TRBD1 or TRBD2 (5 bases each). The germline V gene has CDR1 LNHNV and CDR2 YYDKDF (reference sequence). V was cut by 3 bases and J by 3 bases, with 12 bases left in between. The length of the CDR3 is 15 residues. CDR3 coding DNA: TGTGCCACCAGCAGGTATGGGGGTGGCAAAAACATTCAGTACTTC. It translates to CATSRYGGGKNIQYF.

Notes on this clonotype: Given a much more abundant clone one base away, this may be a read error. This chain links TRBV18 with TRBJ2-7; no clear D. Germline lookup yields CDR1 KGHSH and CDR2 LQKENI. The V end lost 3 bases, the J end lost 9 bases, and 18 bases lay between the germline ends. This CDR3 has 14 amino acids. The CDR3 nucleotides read TGTGCCAGCTCACCCTCGTGGCAGGTACGGGCGCAGTACTTC. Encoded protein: CASSPSWQVRAQYF.

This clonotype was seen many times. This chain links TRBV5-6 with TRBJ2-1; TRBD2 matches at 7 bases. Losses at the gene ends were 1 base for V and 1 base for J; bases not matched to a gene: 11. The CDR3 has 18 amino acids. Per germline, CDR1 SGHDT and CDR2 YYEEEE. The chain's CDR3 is CASSLTGLAVDSYNEQFF. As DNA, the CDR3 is TGTGCCAGCAGCTTGACGGGCCTAGCGGTAGATTCCTACAATGAGCAGTTCTTC.

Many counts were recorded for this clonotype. The CDR3 sequence is CASTDGGGADTQYF. The CDR3 bases are TGCGCCAGCACCGACGGGGGGGGGGCAGATACGCAGTATTTT. The chain employs TRBV5-1 and TRBJ2-3; 8 nucleotides line up with TRBD2. Germline-derived CDR1 and CDR2 are SGHRS and YFSETQ. The CDR3 is 14 residues long. The ends lost 6 bases at V and 4 bases at J; junction bases unmatched: 7.

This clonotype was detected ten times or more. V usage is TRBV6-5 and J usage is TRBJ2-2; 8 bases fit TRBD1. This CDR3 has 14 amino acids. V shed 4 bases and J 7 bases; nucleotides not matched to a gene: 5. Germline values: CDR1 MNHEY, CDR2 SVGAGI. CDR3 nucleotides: TGTGCCAGCAGTTTTGACAGGGGCATCGGGGAGCTGTTTTTT. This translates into CASSFDRGIGELFF.

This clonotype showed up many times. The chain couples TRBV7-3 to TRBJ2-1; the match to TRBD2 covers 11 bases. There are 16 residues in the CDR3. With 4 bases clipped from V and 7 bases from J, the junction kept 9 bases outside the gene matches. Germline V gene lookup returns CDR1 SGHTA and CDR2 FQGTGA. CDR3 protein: CASSSGLAEPGNEQFF. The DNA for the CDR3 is TGTGCCAGCAGCTCGGGACTAGCGGAACCAGGTAATGAGCAGTTCTTC.

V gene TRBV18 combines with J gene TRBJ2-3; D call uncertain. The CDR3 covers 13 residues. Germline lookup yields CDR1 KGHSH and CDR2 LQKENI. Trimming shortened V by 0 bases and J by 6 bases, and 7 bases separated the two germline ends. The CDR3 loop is CASSPPSSDTQYF. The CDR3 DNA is TGTGCCAGCTCACCACCGAGCAGTGATACGCAGTATTTT.

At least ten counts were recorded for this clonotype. CDR3 amino acids: CSGGQGTTEAFF. CDR3 in DNA: TGCAGCGGTGGACAGGGGACAACTGAAGCTTTCTTT. The chain couples TRBV29-1 to TRBJ1-1, with TRBD1 matching 9 bases. The CDR3 spans 12 residues. Germline values: CDR1 SQVTM, CDR2 ANQGSEA. The J segment lost 5 bases and the V segment lost 7 bases, leaving 5 bases of the junction unmatched.

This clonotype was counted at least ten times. The CDR3 bases are TGTGCCAGCAGCTTAGGATGGGACGACGAGCAGTACTTC. Protein sequence: CASSLGWDDEQYF. This sequence joins TRBV7-2 and TRBJ2-7, with D perhaps assigned TRBD1 or TRBD2 (5 bases each). Deletions cut 1 base from V and 5 bases from J, with 9 bases between. Germline V gene lookup returns CDR1 SGHTA and CDR2 FQGNSA. The CDR3 contains 13 residues.

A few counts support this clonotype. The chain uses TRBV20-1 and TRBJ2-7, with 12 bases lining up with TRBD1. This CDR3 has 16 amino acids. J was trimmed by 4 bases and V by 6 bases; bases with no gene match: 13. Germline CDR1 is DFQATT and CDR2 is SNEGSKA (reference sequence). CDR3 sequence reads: CSALESRDRGLYEQYF. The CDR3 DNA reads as TGCAGTGCCCTAGAGAGCCGGGACAGGGGGCTTTACGAGCAGTACTTC.

For the CDR3, the DNA is TGTGCCAGCAGCTCGGATCGATTAACAGATACGCAGTATTTT. Residues: CASSSDRLTDTQYF. This rearrangement joins TRBV5-6 to TRBJ2-3; D unresolved. Germline V gene sequence: CDR1 SGHDT, CDR2 YYEEEE. Trimming cost V 3 bases and J 3 bases, with 11 bases left between them. CDR3 length: 14 residues.

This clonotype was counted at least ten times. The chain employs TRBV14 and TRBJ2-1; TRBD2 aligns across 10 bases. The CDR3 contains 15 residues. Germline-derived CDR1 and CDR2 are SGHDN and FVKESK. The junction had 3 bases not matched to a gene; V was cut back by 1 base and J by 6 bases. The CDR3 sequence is CASSQGGLARNEQFF. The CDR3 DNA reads TGTGCCAGCAGCCAAGGGGGACTAGCGCGCAATGAGCAGTTCTTC.

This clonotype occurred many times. Here the CDR3 reads CASSSLAGGGETQYF. For the CDR3, the DNA is TGCGCCAGCAGCTCTCTAGCGGGAGGAGGGGAGACCCAGTACTTC. V and J are TRBV5-1 and TRBJ2-5; 11 nucleotides match TRBD2. The germline CDR1 and CDR2 sequences are SGHRS and YFSETQ. V gave up 3 bases and J gave up 5 bases; unmatched junction bases: 6. CDR3 length equals 15 residues.